This T cell receptor (beta chain) was identified in a study of T cells in Graves' hyperthyroidism and ophthalmopathy. General study findings and limits: Most thyroid clonotypes with frequency above 0.001 were detected in blood. Ophthalmopathy and stable hyperthyroidism were separated by a 13 V-J model.

It was RNA transcripts that yielded the amplified TCR beta CDR3 regions. The HTBI set primed first-round TCR CDR3 RT-PCR. A single record per CDR3 protein comes from TCRdb applying MiXCR to the multiplex PCR reads. Seen here are 500,000 to 750,000 distinct CDR3 sequences, 11% to 15% observed once, and the top ten hold roughly 7.7%. A remark on this clonotype: What it recognizes is unknown.

The PBMCs were taken from around 9 ml of fresh peripheral blood. Trimming took off 6 bases at V and 0 bases at J, with 10 bases between the two ends. The CDR3 consists of 14 residues. Germline V gives CDR1 SGHTS, CDR2 YDEGEE. The chain recombines TRBV5-8 with TRBJ2-1; D not resolved. Sequenced input: blood. This receptor was obtained from a woman under 30 with Graves' ophthalmopathy. The CDR3 DNA follows: TGTGCCAGCATCGAATGGGGCTCCTACAATGAGCAGTTCTTC. Its protein is CASIEWGSYNEQFF.